These 14 T cell receptor beta chains came from one sample sequenced in a study of neurological immune-mediated disorders (dated by TCRdb to about 2019). The library was made by 5' RACE. Sequencing relied on an Illumina HiSeq 2500. Through fastp at Q25 and MiXCR, TCRdb rebuilt clones from the public reads, retaining in-frame beta chains. Identical CDR3 protein sequences are pooled into one entry, listed with their most common genes and DNA. Counted in this sample were tens of thousands of distinct CDR3 sequences; 2.5% to 3% of them appeared once. The ten largest make up 1.1% of the sample. The specimen sequenced was PBMCs. These receptors all stem from a woman aged 25 to 45 with multiple sclerosis.

This clonotype was picked up many times. The CDR3 loop is CSVEVGINQPQHF. The CDR3 coding sequence is TGCAGCGTTGAGGTTGGGATCAATCAGCCCCAGCATTTT. J is TRBJ1-5 and V is TRBV29-1; D is ambiguous. This CDR3 is 13 amino acids long. The V gene's germline CDR1 is SQVTM and CDR2 ANQGSEA. With 3 bases removed from V and 3 bases from J, the gap between germline ends came to 9 bases.

This clonotype came up many times. This chain links TRBV18 with TRBJ2-5; D remains ambiguous. Germline V gene lookup returns CDR1 KGHSH and CDR2 LQKENI. The CDR3 is 13 amino acids. Between the trimmed V and J ends, which lost 1 base and 5 bases, there was a span of 8 bases. The CDR3 DNA reads as TGTGCCAGCTCACCACGGACCACGGAGACCCAGTACTTC. It codes for CASSPRTTETQYF.

This clonotype appeared many times. In DNA form, the CDR3 reads TGTGCCAGCAGCTCCCAAGGACAGACAGATACGCAGTATTTT. It encodes CASSSQGQTDTQYF. The rearrangement uses TRBV12-3 or TRBV12-4 and TRBJ2-3, with a weak D call TRBD1 (6 bases). The CDR3 length is 14 residues. V lost 6 bases, J lost 3 bases, and 13 bases lay in between.

This clonotype was seen ten or more times. V usage is TRBV6-5 and J usage is TRBJ2-7, with D perhaps matching TRBD2 (6 bases). The V end lost 6 bases, the J end lost 2 bases, and 8 bases lay between the germline ends. The CDR3 extends over 12 amino acids. CDR1 is MNHEY and CDR2 is SVGAGI in the germline V gene. The CDR3 reads CASSGRTYEQYF. For the CDR3, the DNA is TGTGCCAGCAGCGGGAGAACCTACGAGCAGTACTTC.

This clonotype appeared many times. V gene TRBV12-3 or TRBV12-4 combines with J gene TRBJ1-1, with D unclear. The CDR3 consists of 13 residues. The germline V and J ends were trimmed by 5 bases and 1 base, with 8 bases remaining between them. CDR3 amino acids: CASSTAKNTEAFF. In nucleotides, the CDR3 is TGTGCCAGCAGTACCGCGAAGAACACTGAAGCTTTCTTT.

This clonotype has at least ten counts. The chain uses TRBV7-7 and TRBJ2-3; D possibly corresponds to TRBD2 (5 bases). Trimming stripped 5 bases from V and 4 bases from J, with 16 bases between. CDR1 is SSHAT and CDR2 is FNYEAQ in the germline V gene (reference sequence). The CDR3 has 15 residues. CDR3 sequence reads: CASSPSPRTSDTQYF. The CDR3 coding sequence is TGTGCCAGCAGCCCGTCCCCGAGGACTTCAGATACGCAGTATTTT.

This clonotype was found many times. The V and J genes are TRBV7-9 and TRBJ2-3; maybe TRBD1 (5 bases). V was trimmed by 0 bases and J by 1 base, leaving 11 bases between them. The CDR3 loop spans 16 amino acids. Germline V gives CDR1 SEHNR, CDR2 FQNEAQ (reference sequence). CDR3 residues: CASSLATAGGTDTQYF. CDR3 sequence (DNA): TGTGCCAGCAGCTTAGCGACAGCCGGCGGCACAGATACGCAGTATTTT. Using reference TRBV7-9 and TRBJ2-3 for the parts outside the CDR3, the full variable domain is DTGVSQNPRHKITKRGQNVTFRCDPISEHNRLYWYRQTLGQGPEFLTYFQNEAQLEKSRLLSDRFSAERPKGSFSTLEIQRTEQGDSAMYLCASSLATAGGTDTQYFGPGTRLTVL.

The sample holds many counts of this clonotype. This chain joins TRBV7-2 and TRBJ2-5, with 7 bases matching TRBD2. This CDR3 contains 14 residues. CDR1 and CDR2 (germline): SGHTA, FQGNSA. V trimming: 5 bases; J trimming: 7 bases; junction bases outside the gene matches: 10. The CDR3 here is CASSLSLGEGTQYF. The CDR3 DNA sequence: TGTGCCAGCAGCCTGTCTCTGGGGGAGGGGACCCAGTACTTC. The variable domain in full, with the rest retrieved from reference TRBV7-2 and TRBJ2-5, is GAGVSQSPSNKVTEKGKDVELRCDPISGHTALYWYRQSLGQGLEFLIYFQGNSAPDKSGLPSDRFSAERTGGSVSTLTIQRTQQEDSAVYLCASSLSLGEGTQYFGPGTRLLVL.

This clonotype was recorded at least ten times. The rearrangement links TRBV20-1 to TRBJ1-6; 7 bases align to TRBD1. The CDR3 has 13 residues. Germline V gene sequence: CDR1 DFQATT, CDR2 SNEGSKA (reference sequence). The ends lost 4 bases at V and 8 bases at J; junction bases unmatched: 5. CDR3 sequence (DNA): TGCAGTGCTAACAGGGGAGGTGATTCACCCCTCCACTTT. This sequence encodes CSANRGGDSPLHF.

This clonotype was found many times. This chain connects TRBV12-3 or TRBV12-4 to TRBJ2-1, with 8 bases aligning to TRBD2. The junction had 15 bases not matched to a gene; V was cut back by 7 bases and J by 7 bases. There are 16 residues in the CDR3. DNA of the CDR3: TGTGCCAGCACCACCGGGGTAGCGGGAAGGCGAAATGAGCAGTTCTTC. Residues: CASTTGVAGRRNEQFF.

This clonotype came up many times. The rearrangement joins TRBV20-1 to TRBJ2-1, with 8 bases matching TRBD2. Germline CDR1 DFQATT, CDR2 SNEGSKA (reference sequence). V shed 6 bases, J shed 7 bases, and the junction held 8 bases outside the gene matches. The CDR3 runs to 13 residues. CDR3 nucleotides: TGCAGTGCCCTTAAAGGCGGGAGGAATGAGCAGTTCTTC. Its translation: CSALKGGRNEQFF.

Many counts were recorded for this clonotype. The rearrangement links TRBV5-1 to TRBJ1-1; tentative D call: TRBD1 (5 bases). Trimming pared 0 bases from V and 7 bases from J, leaving 7 bases between. The CDR3 has 12 amino acids. CDR1 and CDR2 from the germline V gene are SGHRS and YFSETQ. The CDR3 sequence: CASSLGGVEAFF. Here the CDR3 DNA reads TGCGCCAGCAGCTTGGGGGGGGTTGAAGCTTTCTTT.

This clonotype was counted many times. This sequence joins TRBV20-1 and TRBJ1-6, with D possibly matching TRBD1 (5 bases). Germline V gene lookup returns CDR1 DFQATT and CDR2 SNEGSKA (reference sequence). Trimming pared 0 bases from V and 13 bases from J, leaving 19 bases between. The CDR3 is 15 residues long. The CDR3 nucleotides read TGCAGTGCTAGAGATGGGGGGTCGTCGATTCGGCCCCTCCACTTT. Translating it yields CSARDGGSSIRPLHF.

This clonotype has at least ten counts. The chain couples TRBV29-1 to TRBJ2-7; TRBD1 agrees at 7 bases. This CDR3 spans 12 amino acids. Trimming took 7 bases from V and 5 from J; bases not matched to a gene: 8. Per germline, CDR1 SQVTM and CDR2 ANQGSEA. The CDR3 loop is CSGQTGPDEQYF. CDR3 bases: TGCAGCGGTCAGACAGGGCCTGACGAGCAGTACTTC.